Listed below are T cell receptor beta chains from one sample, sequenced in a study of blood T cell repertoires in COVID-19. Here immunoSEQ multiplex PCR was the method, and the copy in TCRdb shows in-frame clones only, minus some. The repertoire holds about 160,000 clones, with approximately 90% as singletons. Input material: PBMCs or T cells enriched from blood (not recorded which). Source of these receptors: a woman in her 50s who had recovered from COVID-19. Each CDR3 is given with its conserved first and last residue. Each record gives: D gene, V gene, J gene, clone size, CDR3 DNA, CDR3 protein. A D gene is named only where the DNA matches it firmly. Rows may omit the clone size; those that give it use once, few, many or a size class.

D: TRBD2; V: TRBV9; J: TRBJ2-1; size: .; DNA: TGTGCCAGCAGCTCGCGGGCTAGCGGGGGGGCGAGGCAGCAGTTCTTC; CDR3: CASSSRASGGARQQFF
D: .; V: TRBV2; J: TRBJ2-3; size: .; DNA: TGTGCCAGCCGAGGTGCGGGCACAGATACGCAGTATTTT; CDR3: CASRGAGTDTQYF
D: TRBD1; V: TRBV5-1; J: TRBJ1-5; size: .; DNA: TGCGCCAGCAGTCCGACAGGGCTAAATCAGCCCCAGCATTTT; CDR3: CASSPTGLNQPQHF
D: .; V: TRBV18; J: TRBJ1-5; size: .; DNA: TGTGCCAGCTCCCCCGCCAGACAGACCAACAATCAGCCCCAGCATTTT; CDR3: CASSPARQTNNQPQHF
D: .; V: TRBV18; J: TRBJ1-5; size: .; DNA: TGTGCCAGCTCAGATTACAGGGACAATCAGCCCCAGCATTTT; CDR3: CASSDYRDNQPQHF
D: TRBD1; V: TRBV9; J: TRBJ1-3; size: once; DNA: TGTGCCAGCAGCCCCAGGGGGGCGGAAGGAAACACCATATATTTT; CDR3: CASSPRGAEGNTIYF
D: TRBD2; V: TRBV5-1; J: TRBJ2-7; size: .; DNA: TGCGCCAGCAGTCGCGGAGCGGGGGGCTACGAGCAGTACTTC; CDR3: CASSRGAGGYEQYF
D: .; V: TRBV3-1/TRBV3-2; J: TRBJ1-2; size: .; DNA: TGTGCCAGCAGCCAGCAGAAGAGGGGCTACACCTTC; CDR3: CASSQQKRGYTF
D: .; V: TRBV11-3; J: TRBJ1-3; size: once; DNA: TGTGCCAGCAGTAAGGAGGGCCTGAGCTCTGGAAACACCATATATTTT; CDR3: CASSKEGLSSGNTIYF
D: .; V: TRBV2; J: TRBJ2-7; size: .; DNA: TGTGCCAGCGTGAGCGGTCACTCCTACGAGCAGTACTTC; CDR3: CASVSGHSYEQYF
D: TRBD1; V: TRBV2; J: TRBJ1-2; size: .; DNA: TGTGCCAGCAGTACCCGGACAGGGGTCGAGGGCTACACCTTC; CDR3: CASSTRTGVEGYTF
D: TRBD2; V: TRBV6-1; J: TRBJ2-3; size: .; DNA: TGTGCCAGCAGTGAATGGGTCGGGGGGAAGACAGATACGCAGTATTTT; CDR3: CASSEWVGGKTDTQYF
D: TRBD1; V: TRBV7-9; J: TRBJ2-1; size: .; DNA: TGTGCCAGCAGCTTACAGGGTGGGACAGGGAAGAATGAGCAGTTCTTC; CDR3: CASSLQGGTGKNEQFF
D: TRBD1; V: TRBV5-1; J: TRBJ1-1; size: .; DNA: TGCGCCAGCAGCTTGGAGGGACAGGGGATAACTGAAGCTTTCTTT; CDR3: CASSLEGQGITEAFF
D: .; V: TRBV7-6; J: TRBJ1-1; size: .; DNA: TGTGCCAGCAGCCAGCAGCGTATGGGGGCTGGGGTTAACACTGAAGCTTTCTTT; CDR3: CASSQQRMGAGVNTEAFF
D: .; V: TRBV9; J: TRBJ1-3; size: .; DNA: TGTGCCAGCAGCGTAGGGTCGCTCGACCGTCCCGAGGAACACCATATTCTTTTT; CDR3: CASSVGSLDRPEEHHILF
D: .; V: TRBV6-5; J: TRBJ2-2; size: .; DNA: TGTGCCAGCAGTTACGAGACTCGCGGGGAGCTGTTTTTT; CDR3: CASSYETRGELFF
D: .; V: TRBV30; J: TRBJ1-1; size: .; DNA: TGTGCCTGGAGTAAGACATTGAACACTGAAGCTTTCTTT; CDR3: CAWSKTLNTEAFF
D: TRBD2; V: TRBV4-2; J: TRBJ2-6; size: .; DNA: TGTGCCAGCAGCCACGTACCGGGACTAGGGTCTGGGGCCAACGTCCTGACTTTC; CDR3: CASSHVPGLGSGANVLTF
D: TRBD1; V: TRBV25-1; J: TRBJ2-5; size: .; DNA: TGTGCCAGCAGTGCAGGGACAGGGATAGCAGAGACCCAGTACTTC; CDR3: CASSAGTGIAETQYF
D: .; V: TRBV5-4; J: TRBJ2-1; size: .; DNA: TGTGCCAGCAGCGCGCGTGGGGGGTCCTACAATGAGCAGTTCTTC; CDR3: CASSARGGSYNEQFF
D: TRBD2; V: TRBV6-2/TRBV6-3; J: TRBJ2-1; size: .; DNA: TGTGCCAGCAGTTACCCGATGGGGACTAGGGCCCATGAGCAGTTCTTC; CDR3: CASSYPMGTRAHEQFF
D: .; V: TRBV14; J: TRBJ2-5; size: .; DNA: TGTGCCAGCAGCCAAAGGAGGAGGGGGCGAGATCAAGAGACCCAGTACTTC; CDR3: CASSQRRRGRDQETQYF
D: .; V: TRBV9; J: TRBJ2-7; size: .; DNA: TGTGCCAGCAGCGCCCCCGGGAACCACTACGAGCAGTACTTC; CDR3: CASSAPGNHYEQYF
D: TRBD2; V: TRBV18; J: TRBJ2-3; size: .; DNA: TGTGCCAGCTCACCACCGACTAGCGCCCCCGGGAATACGCAGTATTTT; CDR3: CASSPPTSAPGNTQYF
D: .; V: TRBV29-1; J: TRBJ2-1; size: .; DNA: TGCAGCGGAGGGACAAACAATGAGCAGTTCTTC; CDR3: CSGGTNNEQFF
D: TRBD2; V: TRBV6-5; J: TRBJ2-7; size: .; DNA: TGTGCCAGCAGTTACTCGGGGGGGAGTAGCTCCTACGAGCAGTACTTC; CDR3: CASSYSGGSSSYEQYF
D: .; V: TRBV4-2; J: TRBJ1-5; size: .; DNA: TGTGCCAGCAGCCAAGGAGAGGTCAGAGAGAATCAGCCCCAGCATTTT; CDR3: CASSQGEVRENQPQHF
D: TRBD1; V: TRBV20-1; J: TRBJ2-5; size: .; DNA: TGCAGTGCTAGTACAGGGGTCTTATGGGAGACCCAGTACTTC; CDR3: CSASTGVLWETQYF
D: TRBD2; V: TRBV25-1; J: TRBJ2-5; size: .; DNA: TGTGCCAGCAGTGGGACTAGCGGGGGAGATCGTTACCAAGAGACCCAGTACTTC; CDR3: CASSGTSGGDRYQETQYF
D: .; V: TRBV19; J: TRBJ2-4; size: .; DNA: TGTGCCAGTAGTATGGCCCGAGGGCTAGCCAAAAACATTCAGTACTTC; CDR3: CASSMARGLAKNIQYF
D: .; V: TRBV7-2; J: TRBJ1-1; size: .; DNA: TGTGCCAGCAGCTTAGCGTATGGGGCCTGGGGTGAAGCTTTCTTT; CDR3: CASSLAYGAWGEAFF
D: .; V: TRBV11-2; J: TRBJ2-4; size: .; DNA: TGTGCCAGCAGCTTTTCGTTGGAGGAGGGACTGGGCATTCAGTACTTC; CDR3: CASSFSLEEGLGIQYF
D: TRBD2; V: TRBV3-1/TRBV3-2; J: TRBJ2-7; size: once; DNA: TGTGCCAGCAGCCAAGGGGAAGCGGGGGCTCAAGAGCAGTACTTC; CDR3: CASSQGEAGAQEQYF
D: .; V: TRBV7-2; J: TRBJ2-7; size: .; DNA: TGTGCCAGCAGCTTAGCGCACTCCCACGAGCAGTACTTC; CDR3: CASSLAHSHEQYF
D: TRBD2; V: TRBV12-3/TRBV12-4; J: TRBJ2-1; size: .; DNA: TGTGCCAGCAGGGGAGGGACGAACAATGAGCAGTTCTTC; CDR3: CASRGGTNNEQFF
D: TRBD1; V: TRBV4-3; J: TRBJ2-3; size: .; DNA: TGCGCCAGCAGCCAAGAAGGGAGGTCTAGGACAGGGGCCCACGGTACGCAGTATTTT; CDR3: CASSQEGRSRTGAHGTQYF
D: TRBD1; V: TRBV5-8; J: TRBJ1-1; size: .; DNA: TGTGCCAGCAGCTGGGGACAGGGGTACACTGAAGCTTTCTTT; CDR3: CASSWGQGYTEAFF
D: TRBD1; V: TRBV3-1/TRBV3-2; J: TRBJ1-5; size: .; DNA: TGTGCCAGCAGCAAACAGGGGGTCCGCAATCAGCCCCAGCATTTT; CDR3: CASSKQGVRNQPQHF
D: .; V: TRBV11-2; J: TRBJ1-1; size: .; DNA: TGTGCCAGCAGCTTACAGGGACTTATGAACACTGAAGCTTTCTTT; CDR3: CASSLQGLMNTEAFF
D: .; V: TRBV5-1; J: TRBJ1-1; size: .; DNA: TGCGCCAGCAGCTTGGTAGGGGGTGGCCGTGACACTGAAGCTTTCTTT; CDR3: CASSLVGGGRDTEAFF
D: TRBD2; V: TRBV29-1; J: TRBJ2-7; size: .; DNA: TGCAGCGCCGTAATACCGGGACTAGGCCAGTCTACCTACGAGCAGTACTTC; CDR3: CSAVIPGLGQSTYEQYF
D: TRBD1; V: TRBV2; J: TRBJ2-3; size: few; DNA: TGTGCCAGCAGCCGGTTGACAGGGGGATTGGCCACAGATACGCAGTATTTT; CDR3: CASSRLTGGLATDTQYF
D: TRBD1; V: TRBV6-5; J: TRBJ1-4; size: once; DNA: TGTGCCAGCGACAGGGGGAATGAAAAACTGTTTTTT; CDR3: CASDRGNEKLFF
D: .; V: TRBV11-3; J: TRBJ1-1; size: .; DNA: TGTGCCAGCAGCTTAGAAGCTAGGAGGGTGAACACTGAAGCTTTCTTT; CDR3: CASSLEARRVNTEAFF
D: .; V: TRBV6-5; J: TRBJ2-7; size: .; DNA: TGTGCCAGCAGTTTCCCGAACCGGGACACGTACGAGCAGTACTTC; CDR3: CASSFPNRDTYEQYF
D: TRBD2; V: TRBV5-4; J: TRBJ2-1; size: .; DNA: TGTGCCAGTAGCGGGGGCCACAATGAGCAGTTCTTC; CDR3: CASSGGHNEQFF
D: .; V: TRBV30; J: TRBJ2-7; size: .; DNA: TGTGCCTGGAGTGTACTCTACGAGCAGTACTTC; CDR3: CAWSVLYEQYF
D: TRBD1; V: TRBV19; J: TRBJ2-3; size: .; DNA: TGTGCCAGTAATAGGGACAGAAGCACAGATACGCAGTATTTT; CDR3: CASNRDRSTDTQYF
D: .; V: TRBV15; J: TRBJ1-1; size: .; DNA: TGTGCCACCAGCAGAGATATGACAGCCCCTGAAGCTTTCTTT; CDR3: CATSRDMTAPEAFF